The 9 T cell receptor beta chains in this list originate from one sample, sequenced in a study of T cell responses to AZD1222 COVID-19 vaccine. Sequenced by immunoSEQ multiplex PCR; TCRdb stores in-frame clones only, minus some. The table lists some 250,000 clones, about 94% of them singletons. The specimen comprised peripheral blood, sampled 28 days after the second AZD1222 dose. The receptors originated from an adult who received the AZD1222 COVID-19 vaccine.

V gene TRBV6-5 combines with J gene TRBJ1-2; no firm D call. The CDR3 covers 13 residues. With 2 bases removed from V and 8 bases from J, the gap between germline ends came to 12 bases. The germline CDR1 and CDR2 sequences are MNHEY and SVGAGI. CDR3 bases: TGTGCCAGCAGTTACGGTTTTAAGGGCGGCTACACCTTC. Residues: CASSYGFKGGYTF.

This chain uses TRBV9 with TRBJ2-5, with D unresolved. Germline CDR1 and CDR2: SGDLS and YYNGEE. Trimming shortened V by 3 bases and J by 5 bases, and 14 bases separated the two germline ends. The CDR3 has 14 amino acids. Written as DNA, the CDR3 is TGTGCCAGCAGCGGACCTCACCCTCAGGAGACCCAGTACTTC. This gives the protein CASSGPHPQETQYF. Filled out from reference TRBV9 and TRBJ2-5, the complete variable domain reads DSGVTQTPKHLITATGQRVTLRCSPRSGDLSVYWYQQSLDQGLQFLIQYYNGEERAKGNILERFSAQQFPDLHSELNLSSLELGDSALYFCASSGPHPQETQYFGPGTRLLVL.

V is TRBV3-1 (or the pseudogene TRBV3-2) and J is TRBJ1-6; no clear D. CDR1 LGHDT and CDR2 YNNKEL come from the germline V gene (reference sequence). This CDR3 contains 14 residues. V shed 0 bases and J shed 12 bases, with 12 bases lying between them. The CDR3: CASSQELAVEPLHF. The CDR3 DNA sequence: TGTGCCAGCAGCCAAGAACTGGCAGTCGAACCCCTCCACTTT.

The chain employs TRBV6-4 and TRBJ1-1, with D perhaps TRBD1 (5 bases). The ends were cut back, 3 bases at V and 1 base at J, with 6 bases in the middle. CDR3 length: 13 residues. Germline-derived CDR1 and CDR2 are MRHNA and SNTAGT. The CDR3 coding sequence is TGTGCCAGCAGTGAACAGGAGAACACTGAAGCTTTCTTT. Its protein product is CASSEQENTEAFF.

The V gene is TRBV3-1 (or the pseudogene TRBV3-2), the J gene TRBJ1-4; D gene ambiguous. The V and J ends lost 6 bases and 7 bases respectively, with 6 bases between them. Germline V lookup: CDR1 LGHDT, CDR2 YNNKEL (reference sequence). This CDR3 region has 11 residues. The CDR3 sequence is CASSLGEKLFF. CDR3 nucleotide sequence: TGTGCCAGCAGTTTGGGTGAAAAACTGTTTTTT.

The genes are TRBV6-5 and TRBJ1-2, with a weak D call TRBD1 (6 bases). The CDR3 totals 15 residues. Per germline, CDR1 MNHEY and CDR2 SVGAGI. V lost 6 bases and J 5 bases, leaving 19 bases between the germline ends. The CDR3 DNA reads TGTGCCAGCAGAAGGGAGGACAGCAGGGGATATGGCTACACCTTC. Translating gives CASRREDSRGYGYTF.

The chain uses TRBV24-1 and TRBJ2-1, with D tentatively TRBD1 (5 bases). V gave up 10 bases and J gave up 5 bases, with 17 bases separating them. CDR3 size: 14 residues. Per germline, CDR1 KGHDR and CDR2 SFDVKD. CDR3 in DNA: TGTGCCACTTCCGCACTGGGGCGCGACAATGAGCAGTTCTTC. Translation gives CATSALGRDNEQFF.

The chain joins TRBV5-4 to TRBJ1-2, with 8 bases lining up with TRBD1. CDR1 is SGHNT, CDR2 YYREEE, per germline (reference sequence). This CDR3 has 17 amino acids. V trimming: 0 bases; J trimming: 8 bases; junction bases outside the gene matches: 15. The CDR3 sequence: CASSLAFNRGNLGGYTF. The CDR3 coding sequence is TGTGCCAGCAGCTTGGCCTTCAACAGGGGGAATCTAGGAGGCTACACCTTC.

This chain joins TRBV18 and TRBJ1-4; D unclear. This CDR3 has 14 amino acids. Deletions cut 2 bases from V and 4 bases from J, with 8 bases between. Germline V gene sequence: CDR1 KGHSH, CDR2 LQKENI. The CDR3 sequence: CASSPAGGNEKLFF. The CDR3 DNA is TGTGCCAGCTCACCAGCGGGTGGTAATGAAAAACTGTTTTTT.